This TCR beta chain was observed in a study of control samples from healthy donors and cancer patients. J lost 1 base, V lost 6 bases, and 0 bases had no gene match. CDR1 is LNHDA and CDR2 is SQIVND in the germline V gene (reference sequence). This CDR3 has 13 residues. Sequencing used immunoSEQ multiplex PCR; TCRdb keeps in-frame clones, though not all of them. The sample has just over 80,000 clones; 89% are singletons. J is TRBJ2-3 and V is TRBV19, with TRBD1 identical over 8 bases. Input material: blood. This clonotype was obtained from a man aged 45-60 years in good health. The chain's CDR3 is CASSRGRTDTQYF. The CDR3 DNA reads TGTGCCAGTAGCAGGGGGCGCACAGATACGCAGTATTTT.